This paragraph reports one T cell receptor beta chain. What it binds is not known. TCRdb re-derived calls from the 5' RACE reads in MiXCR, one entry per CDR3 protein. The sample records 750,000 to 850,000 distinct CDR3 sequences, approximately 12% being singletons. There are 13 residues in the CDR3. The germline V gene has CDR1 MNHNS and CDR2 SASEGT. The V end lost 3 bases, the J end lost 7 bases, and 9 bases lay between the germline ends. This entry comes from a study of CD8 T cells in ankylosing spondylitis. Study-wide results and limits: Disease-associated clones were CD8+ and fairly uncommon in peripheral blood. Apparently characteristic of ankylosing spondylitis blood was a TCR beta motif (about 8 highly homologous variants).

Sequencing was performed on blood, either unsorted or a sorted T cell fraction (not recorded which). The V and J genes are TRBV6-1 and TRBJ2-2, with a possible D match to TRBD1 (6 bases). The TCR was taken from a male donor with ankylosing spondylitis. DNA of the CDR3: TGTGCCAGCAGTGATGGGGGCCTCGGGGAGCTGTTTTTT. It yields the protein CASSDGGLGELFF.